The 31 T cell receptor beta chains below were found in one sample sequenced in a study of liver allograft versus peripheral blood T cells. Study information: Comparing T cell receptor repertoires in transplanted livers with those in recipients' peripheral blood was part of the design.

TCRdb independently ran MiXCR on the reads; one entry per CDR3 protein. This table holds roughly 8,000 distinct CDR3 sequences, 15% to 20% found once. The receptor source for this set is a human patient who had a liver transplant. The graft donor may have given rise to some T cells.

The V call is TRBV13, the J call TRBJ1-2, with 9 bases fitting TRBD1. Germline trimming cut 5 bases from V and 4 bases from J; bases unmatched to any gene: 11. Germline CDR1 and CDR2: PRHDT and FYEKMQ (reference sequence). This CDR3 comprises 16 residues. CDR3 bases: TGTGCCAGCAGCCGTACCTACGGGACAGGGATCTATGGCTACACCTTC. Translated: CASSRTYGTGIYGYTF.

This clonotype is medium-sized within its sample. The V and J genes are TRBV7-2 and TRBJ2-1; 8 bases align to TRBD2. The junction had 9 bases not matched to a gene; V was cut back by 1 base and J by 10 bases. CDR3 length equals 15 residues. Per germline, CDR1 SGHTA and CDR2 FQGNSA. The CDR3 loop reads CASSLVVRGGREQFF. The CDR3 DNA follows: TGTGCCAGCAGCTTAGTGGTCCGGGGGGGTAGGGAGCAGTTCTTC. Together with reference TRBV7-2 and TRBJ2-1, the CDR3 gives the full variable domain: GAGVSQSPSNKVTEKGKDVELRCDPISGHTALYWYRQSLGQGLEFLIYFQGNSAPDKSGLPSDRFSAERTGGSVSTLTIQRTQQEDSAVYLCASSLVVRGGREQFFGPGTRLTVL.

This rearrangement joins TRBV7-2 to TRBJ2-5; a weak D match, TRBD2 (5 bases). V was cut by 1 base and J by 4 bases, with 16 bases left in between. The germline CDR1 and CDR2 sequences are SGHTA and FQGNSA. There are 16 residues in the CDR3. The CDR3 is CASSLDPGLRVETQYF. The CDR3 region has the DNA TGTGCCAGCAGCTTAGACCCGGGATTGAGGGTAGAGACCCAGTACTTC.

The V call is TRBV7-3, the J call TRBJ1-4, with TRBD1 matching over 7 bases. J was trimmed by 7 bases and V by 1 base; bases with no gene match: 0. CDR1 and CDR2 (germline): SGHTA, FQGTGA. The CDR3 has 13 residues. DNA of the CDR3: TGTGCCAGCAGCTTAAGACAGGGTGAAAAACTGTTTTTT. It codes for CASSLRQGEKLFF.

This clonotype rates as medium-sized. This chain connects TRBV19 to TRBJ1-2; D remains ambiguous. The CDR3 is 12 amino acids. Germline V gene lookup returns CDR1 LNHDA and CDR2 SQIVND (reference sequence). With 3 bases removed from V and 7 bases from J, the gap between germline ends came to 9 bases. As DNA, the CDR3 is TGTGCCAGTAGTATTTGGGATTCTGGCTACACCTTC. It specifies CASSIWDSGYTF.

This clonotype has a count of ten or more. The chain is built from TRBV11-1 and TRBJ1-2; TRBD1 aligns across 7 bases. V lost 5 bases to trimming and J lost 4 bases; unmatched junction nucleotides: 4. In germline, CDR1 is SGHAT, CDR2 FQDESV (reference sequence). This CDR3 has 13 amino acids. CDR3 nucleotides: TGTGCCAGCAGCCGGGACAGCTTCTATGGCTACACCTTC. Translation: CASSRDSFYGYTF.

This clonotype is medium-sized (0.01 to 0.1%) by share. The chain is built from TRBV19 and TRBJ2-2; 11 positions match TRBD2. Per germline, CDR1 LNHDA and CDR2 SQIVND (reference sequence). The CDR3 is 18 amino acids. V lost 4 bases to trimming and J lost 5 bases; unmatched junction nucleotides: 12. The DNA for the CDR3 is TGTGCCAGTAGTAGTGCTGGTCGACTAGCGGGAAGTACCGGGGAGCTGTTTTTT. Protein: CASSSAGRLAGSTGELFF.

This clonotype qualifies as medium-sized. The J gene is TRBJ1-2, the V gene TRBV6-6, with no clear D. V gave up 1 base and J gave up 8 bases, with 8 bases separating them. CDR3 length equals 12 residues. Germline V CDR1 and CDR2: MNHNY, SVGAGI (reference sequence). CDR3 DNA sequence: TGTGCCAGCAGTTACTGGGCCGGAGGCTACACCTTC. It yields the protein CASSYWAGGYTF.

CDR3 sequence (DNA): TGTGCCAGCACTCCACAGGGCGGGAGAAACACCATATATTTT. Translation gives CASTPQGGRNTIYF. V usage is TRBV6-5 and J usage is TRBJ1-3, with a tentative D call TRBD1 (6 bases). V was clipped by 7 bases and J by 5 bases, with 15 bases between them. This CDR3 is 14 amino acids long. The V gene's germline CDR1 is MNHEY and CDR2 SVGAGI.

V usage is TRBV20-1 and J usage is TRBJ2-1; 8 nucleotides agree with TRBD2. CDR3 length: 15 residues. Germline CDR1 is DFQATT and CDR2 is SNEGSKA (reference sequence). Trimming removed 3 bases from V and 2 bases from J; junction bases left unmatched: 6. DNA of the CDR3: TGCAGTGCTAGTCGGGGGGGCGGCACCTACAATGAGCAGTTCTTC. This codes for CSASRGGGTYNEQFF.

This clonotype is judged medium-sized. The rearrangement links TRBV30 to TRBJ2-5; no firm D call. V was clipped by 2 bases and J by 1 base, with 8 bases between them. The CDR3 is 13 residues long. Germline CDR1 is GTSNPN and CDR2 is SVGIG (reference sequence). DNA of the CDR3: TGTGCCTGGAGTCGTCGACTCCAAGAGACCCAGTACTTC. It encodes CAWSRRLQETQYF.

In this sample, this clonotype is medium-sized. The rearrangement joins TRBV19 to TRBJ1-4; the D gene is possibly TRBD1 (5 bases). CDR1 is LNHDA and CDR2 is SQIVND in the germline V gene (reference sequence). Deletions cut 3 bases from V and 4 bases from J, with 9 bases between. This CDR3 has 14 amino acids. CDR3 amino acids: CASSMGGNNEKLFF. The CDR3, as DNA: TGTGCCAGTAGTATGGGGGGAAATAATGAAAAACTGTTTTTT.

The rearrangement links TRBV28 to TRBJ1-2; D is ambiguous. Germline CDR1 is MDHEN and CDR2 is SYDVKM. The CDR3 is made up of 14 amino acids. The ends were cut back, 5 bases at V and 5 bases at J, with 15 bases in the middle. Here the CDR3 reads CASSPGRVRYGYTF. DNA for the CDR3: TGTGCCAGCAGTCCCGGCCGGGTTAGGTATGGCTACACCTTC.

This sequence joins TRBV20-1 and TRBJ2-4; no reliable D call. Deletions cut 3 bases from V and 0 bases from J, with 6 bases between. Germline V gives CDR1 DFQATT, CDR2 SNEGSKA (reference sequence). The CDR3 is 13 amino acids. CDR3: CSASLIAKNIQYF. The CDR3 bases are TGCAGTGCTAGTCTGATAGCCAAAAACATTCAGTACTTC.

The rearrangement uses TRBV12-3 or TRBV12-4 and TRBJ1-1; the D gene is possibly TRBD1 (5 bases). The CDR3 runs to 11 residues. Trimming stripped 7 bases from V and 4 bases from J, with 7 bases between. The CDR3 nucleotides are TGTGCCAGCAAGGGGCGCACTGAAGCTTTCTTT. Translated, it gives CASKGRTEAFF.

The CDR3 spells CASSRAWLAENTGELFF. In nucleotides, the CDR3 is TGTGCCAGCAGCCGCGCATGGCTAGCCGAAAACACCGGGGAGCTGTTTTTT. J is TRBJ2-2 and V is TRBV12-3 or TRBV12-4, with a tentative D call TRBD2 (5 bases). The CDR3 extends over 17 amino acids. V shed 6 bases and J shed 2 bases, with 19 bases lying between them.

The chain couples TRBV19 to TRBJ1-2, with a possible D match to TRBD1 (5 bases). The CDR3 is 15 residues long. Germline values: CDR1 LNHDA, CDR2 SQIVND (reference sequence). Trimming stripped 4 bases from V and 2 bases from J, with 14 bases between. For the CDR3, the DNA is TGTGCCAGTAGTACGTCCGGGACGGGCAACTATGGCTACACCTTC. Amino acid sequence: CASSTSGTGNYGYTF.

With regard to this clonotype: A much larger clone is a single base away; this may be a read error. The gene calls are TRBV18 and TRBJ2-3, with TRBD2 matching over 14 bases. The CDR3 sequence is 16 residues long. Germline V lookup: CDR1 KGHSH, CDR2 LQKENI. Written as DNA, the CDR3 is TGTGTCAGCTCACTGGGACTAGCGGGGGATACAGATACGCAGTATTTT. The encoded protein is CVSSLGLAGDTDTQYF. Complete variable domain (other parts from reference TRBV18 and TRBJ2-3): NAGVMQNPRHLVRRRGQEARLRCSPMKGHSHVYWYRQLPEEGLKFMVYLQKENIIDESGMPKERFSAEFPKEGPSILRIQQVVRGDSAAYFCVSSLGLAGDTDTQYFGPGTRLTVL.

Ten or more counts support this clonotype. The rearrangement uses TRBV7-3 and TRBJ2-2; D not resolved. The V gene's germline CDR1 is SGHTA and CDR2 FQGTGA. This CDR3 contains 12 residues. The DNA of the CDR3 is TGTGGCATTCAACCGAACACCGGGGAGCTGTTTTTT. Its translation: CGIQPNTGELFF.

Judged by abundance, this clonotype is medium-sized. The V gene is TRBV5-4, the J gene TRBJ1-3; 9 nucleotides match TRBD1. CDR1 is SGHNT and CDR2 is YYREEE in the germline V gene (reference sequence). With V trimmed by 4 bases and J by 2 bases, 7 bases remained unmatched. This CDR3 contains 16 residues. The CDR3 sequence is CASSLTGGVPGNTIYF. In nucleotides, the CDR3 is TGTGCCAGCAGCCTCACAGGGGGCGTACCTGGAAACACCATATATTTT.

The chain links TRBV27 to TRBJ1-5; 10 bases line up with TRBD1. Losses at the gene ends were 6 bases for V and 6 bases for J; bases not matched to a gene: 5. Germline CDR1 MNHEY, CDR2 SMNVEV (reference sequence). The CDR3 loop spans 14 amino acids. The CDR3 DNA is TGTGCCAGCAGAGGGACAGGGGAGGGTCAGCCCCAGCATTTT. It is translated as CASRGTGEGQPQHF.

A few counts support this clonotype. A much larger clone sits a single nucleotide away, making a read error possible. As DNA, the CDR3 is TGTGCCAGCACGTCAACAAGAGTTTACAATGAGCAGTTCTTC. As protein: CASTSTRVYNEQFF. V and J are TRBV6-1 and TRBJ2-1; the D is unclear. V dropped 7 bases and J dropped 4 bases, with 14 bases sitting between them. Looked up from germline, CDR1 is MNHNS and CDR2 is SASEGT. The CDR3 contains 14 residues.

The chain carries TRBV20-1 and TRBJ1-4, with 9 bases that match TRBD1. V lost 3 bases to trimming and J lost 6 bases; unmatched junction nucleotides: 5. The CDR3 length is 14 residues. Germline V gives CDR1 DFQATT, CDR2 SNEGSKA (reference sequence). In DNA form, the CDR3 reads TGCAGTGCTAGTCCTGGACAGGGGTATGAAAAACTGTTTTTT. Translation: CSASPGQGYEKLFF.

The rearrangement uses TRBV5-6 and TRBJ1-2; D remains unclear. CDR1 and CDR2 (germline): SGHDT, YYEEEE. Trimming removed 0 bases from V and 8 bases from J, with 11 bases in between. The length of the CDR3 is 13 residues. The CDR3 is CASSLEASGGYTF. The CDR3 DNA follows: TGTGCCAGCAGCTTGGAGGCCTCTGGAGGCTACACCTTC.

Relative to its sample, this clonotype is medium-sized (0.01 to 0.1%). The chain joins TRBV19 to TRBJ1-5; D is unclear. The CDR3 covers 15 residues. Germline CDR1 reads LNHDA; CDR2 reads SQIVND (reference sequence). The germline V and J ends were trimmed by 5 bases and 2 bases, with 13 bases remaining between them. In DNA form, the CDR3 reads TGTGCCAGTAGTCGAGGTAAATCGGGCAATCAGCCCCAGCATTTT. Translating gives CASSRGKSGNQPQHF.

By share, this clonotype ranks as large. The chain links TRBV18 to TRBJ1-1; no firm D call. V was trimmed by 8 bases and J by 1 base, leaving 8 bases between them. Per the germline V gene, CDR1 is KGHSH and CDR2 is LQKENI. The CDR3 has 12 amino acids. The CDR3: CASSPGNTEAFF. CDR3 sequence (DNA): TGTGCCAGCAGCCCTGGGAACACTGAAGCTTTCTTT.

The CDR3 is CASRSAGGGQGEKLFF. The CDR3 bases are TGTGCCAGCAGGAGCGCCGGGGGGGGGCAGGGTGAAAAACTGTTTTTT. The V and J genes are TRBV6-6 and TRBJ1-4, with a possible D match to TRBD1 (6 bases). CDR3 size: 16 residues. V dropped 6 bases and J dropped 7 bases, with 21 bases sitting between them. Germline values: CDR1 MNHNY, CDR2 SVGAGI (reference sequence).

By share, this clonotype ranks as medium-sized. The gene calls are TRBV6-2 or TRBV6-3 and TRBJ1-1; no clear D gene. CDR3 length: 11 amino acids. Germline V CDR1 and CDR2: MNHEY, SVGEGT. V was pared by 3 bases and J by 3 bases, with 2 bases between. The CDR3 DNA sequence: TGTGCCAGCAGTTATGACACTGAAGCTTTCTTT. The encoded protein is CASSYDTEAFF.

The chain recombines TRBV19 with TRBJ1-5, with unresolved D. The CDR3 sequence is 14 residues long. In germline, CDR1 is LNHDA, CDR2 SQIVND (reference sequence). V shed 8 bases and J shed 0 bases, with 11 bases lying between them. This chain's CDR3 is CASGRLVSNQPQHF. The CDR3 DNA follows: TGTGCCAGTGGGAGATTGGTTAGCAATCAGCCCCAGCATTTT.

This chain links TRBV27 with TRBJ1-5; D unresolved. V lost 6 bases, J lost 0 bases, and 9 bases lay in between. The CDR3 runs 14 residues. Germline CDR1 and CDR2: MNHEY and SMNVEV (reference sequence). Written as DNA, the CDR3 is TGTGCCAGCAGCCTACAGCTTAGCAATCAGCCCCAGCATTTT. It specifies CASSLQLSNQPQHF.

By share, this clonotype ranks as medium-sized. The CDR3 here is CASSIVEGNYGYTF. CDR3 sequence (DNA): TGTGCCAGTAGTATTGTCGAGGGAAACTATGGCTACACCTTC. The gene calls are TRBV19 and TRBJ1-2; D not certain. The CDR3 has 14 amino acids. CDR1 LNHDA and CDR2 SQIVND come from the germline V gene (reference sequence). V lost 3 bases, J lost 2 bases, and 10 bases lay in between.